This T cell receptor (beta chain) was recovered during a study of tumor-infiltrating lymphocytes in localized non-small cell lung cancer. Study overall: Each patient gave resected tumor and non-adjacent uninvolved lung tissue.

Overall study findings and caveats: IM1 and IM2 tumors showed no difference in T-cell fraction. TCR sequencing covered a subset of patients with enough tissue. Different pieces of the same tissue went to different assays, confounding technical variation with intratumor heterogeneity.

Remarks on this clone: As yet, its antigen is unknown.

Profiled with immunoSEQ multiplex PCR; TCRdb holds only in-frame clones, not every one. The sample has tens of thousands of clones, around 73% seen once; the top ten hold around 6%. The CDR3 covers 11 residues. Germline CDR1 is SEHNR and CDR2 is FQNEAQ (reference sequence). V lost 1 base to trimming and J lost 9 bases, with 6 bases between them. The J gene is TRBJ1-2, the V gene TRBV7-9; D uncertain. The specimen was lung tumor tissue. The source of this sequence is a human donor with non-small cell lung cancer. In nucleotides, the CDR3 is TGTGCCAGCAGCTTAGGTAGAAGCTACACCTTC. This translates into CASSLGRSYTF.